The 9 T cell receptor beta chains presented below share a single source sample, sequenced in a study of blood T cell repertoires in COVID-19. Using immunoSEQ multiplex PCR, the repertoire was profiled, and TCRdb retains in-frame clones only, with some absent. Of around 250,000 clones listed, 84% are singletons. The sample consisted of peripheral blood. Receptor source: a woman aged 40 to 50 who had recovered from COVID-19.

For the CDR3, the DNA is TGTGCCAGCTCACACTCTCAGACCAGGGGTAATTCACCCCTCCACTTT. It is translated as CASSHSQTRGNSPLHF. V is TRBV18 and J is TRBJ1-6, with a weak D call TRBD1 (6 bases). The CDR3 is made up of 16 amino acids. Germline CDR1 KGHSH, CDR2 LQKENI. V was trimmed by 4 bases and J by 6 bases, leaving 16 bases between them.

V and J are TRBV19 and TRBJ2-2, with D possibly matching TRBD1 (5 bases). This CDR3 has 15 residues. V lost 6 bases, J lost 2 bases, and 13 bases lay in between. Looked up from germline, CDR1 is LNHDA and CDR2 is SQIVND (reference sequence). CDR3 DNA sequence: TGTGCCAGTAGAACCCCAGGGTATAACACCGGGGAGCTGTTTTTT. This gives the protein CASRTPGYNTGELFF.

This clone was counted a single time. The chain has TRBV12-3 or TRBV12-4 and TRBJ2-1; D remains ambiguous. This CDR3 comprises 12 residues. V was clipped by 1 base and J by 11 bases, with 9 bases between them. CDR3 loop: CASSLVGRQQFF. CDR3 DNA sequence: TGTGCCAGCAGTTTAGTTGGCAGGCAGCAGTTCTTC.

The rearrangement links TRBV30 to TRBJ1-6, with D maybe TRBD1 (5 bases). CDR3 length: 13 amino acids. V was clipped by 0 bases and J by 6 bases, with 6 bases between them. CDR1 is GTSNPN, CDR2 SVGIG, per germline (reference sequence). The CDR3: CAWSVQANSPLHF. DNA for the CDR3: TGTGCCTGGAGTGTACAGGCTAATTCACCCCTCCACTTT.

This clone occurred a few times. The chain is built from TRBV7-9 and TRBJ1-1; D may be TRBD1 (5 bases). CDR3 length: 18 amino acids. Germline CDR1 is SEHNR and CDR2 is FQNEAQ (reference sequence). V was clipped by 1 base and J by 0 bases, with 18 bases between them. The chain's CDR3 is CASSLGVWGELVNTEAFF. CDR3 DNA sequence: TGTGCCAGCAGCTTAGGAGTCTGGGGGGAGTTGGTGAACACTGAAGCTTTCTTT.

V is TRBV7-9 and J is TRBJ1-1, with TRBD1 identical over 9 bases. CDR1 is SEHNR and CDR2 is FQNEAQ in the germline V gene (reference sequence). The length of the CDR3 is 14 residues. The V segment lost 5 bases and the J segment 5 bases; nucleotides outside the gene matches: 6. The chain's CDR3 is CASSTGTGMTEAFF. In nucleotides, the CDR3 is TGTGCCAGCAGCACCGGGACAGGGATGACTGAAGCTTTCTTT.

J is TRBJ2-2 and V is TRBV5-1, with TRBD2 identical over 8 bases. Germline V lookup: CDR1 SGHRS, CDR2 YFSETQ. This CDR3 contains 13 residues. The junction had 6 bases not matched to a gene; V was cut back by 4 bases and J by 10 bases. The CDR3, as DNA: TGCGCCAGCAGCCCTCGGGGGGGACCGGAGCTGTTTTTT. Translated, it gives CASSPRGGPELFF.

The chain recombines TRBV30 with TRBJ2-1; tentatively, D is TRBD2 (6 bases). This CDR3 has 11 amino acids. From germline, CDR1 is GTSNPN and CDR2 SVGIG (reference sequence). With 1 base removed from V and 14 bases from J, the gap between germline ends came to 12 bases. CDR3 nucleotides: TGTGCCTGGAGTGGGGACTCCACCGAGTTCTTC. As protein: CAWSGDSTEFF. Full variable domain (remainder filled in from reference TRBV30 and TRBJ2-1): SQTIHQWPATLVQPVGSPLSLECTVEGTSNPNLYWYRQAAGRGLQLLFYSVGIGQISSEVPQNLSASRPQDRQFILSSKKLLLSDSGFYLCAWSGDSTEFFGPGTRLTVL.

This clone appeared a few times. V gene TRBV6-6 combines with J gene TRBJ1-5; TRBD1 agrees at 8 bases. CDR3 length: 15 amino acids. Trimming at V came to 4 bases and at J to 7 bases, leaving 9 bases not matched to a gene. Germline loops: CDR1 MNHNY, CDR2 SVGAGI (reference sequence). The CDR3 DNA reads TGTGCCAGCAGTTCCCCGGGCAGGGGGCAACAGCCCCAGCATTTT. Amino acid sequence: CASSSPGRGQQPQHF.